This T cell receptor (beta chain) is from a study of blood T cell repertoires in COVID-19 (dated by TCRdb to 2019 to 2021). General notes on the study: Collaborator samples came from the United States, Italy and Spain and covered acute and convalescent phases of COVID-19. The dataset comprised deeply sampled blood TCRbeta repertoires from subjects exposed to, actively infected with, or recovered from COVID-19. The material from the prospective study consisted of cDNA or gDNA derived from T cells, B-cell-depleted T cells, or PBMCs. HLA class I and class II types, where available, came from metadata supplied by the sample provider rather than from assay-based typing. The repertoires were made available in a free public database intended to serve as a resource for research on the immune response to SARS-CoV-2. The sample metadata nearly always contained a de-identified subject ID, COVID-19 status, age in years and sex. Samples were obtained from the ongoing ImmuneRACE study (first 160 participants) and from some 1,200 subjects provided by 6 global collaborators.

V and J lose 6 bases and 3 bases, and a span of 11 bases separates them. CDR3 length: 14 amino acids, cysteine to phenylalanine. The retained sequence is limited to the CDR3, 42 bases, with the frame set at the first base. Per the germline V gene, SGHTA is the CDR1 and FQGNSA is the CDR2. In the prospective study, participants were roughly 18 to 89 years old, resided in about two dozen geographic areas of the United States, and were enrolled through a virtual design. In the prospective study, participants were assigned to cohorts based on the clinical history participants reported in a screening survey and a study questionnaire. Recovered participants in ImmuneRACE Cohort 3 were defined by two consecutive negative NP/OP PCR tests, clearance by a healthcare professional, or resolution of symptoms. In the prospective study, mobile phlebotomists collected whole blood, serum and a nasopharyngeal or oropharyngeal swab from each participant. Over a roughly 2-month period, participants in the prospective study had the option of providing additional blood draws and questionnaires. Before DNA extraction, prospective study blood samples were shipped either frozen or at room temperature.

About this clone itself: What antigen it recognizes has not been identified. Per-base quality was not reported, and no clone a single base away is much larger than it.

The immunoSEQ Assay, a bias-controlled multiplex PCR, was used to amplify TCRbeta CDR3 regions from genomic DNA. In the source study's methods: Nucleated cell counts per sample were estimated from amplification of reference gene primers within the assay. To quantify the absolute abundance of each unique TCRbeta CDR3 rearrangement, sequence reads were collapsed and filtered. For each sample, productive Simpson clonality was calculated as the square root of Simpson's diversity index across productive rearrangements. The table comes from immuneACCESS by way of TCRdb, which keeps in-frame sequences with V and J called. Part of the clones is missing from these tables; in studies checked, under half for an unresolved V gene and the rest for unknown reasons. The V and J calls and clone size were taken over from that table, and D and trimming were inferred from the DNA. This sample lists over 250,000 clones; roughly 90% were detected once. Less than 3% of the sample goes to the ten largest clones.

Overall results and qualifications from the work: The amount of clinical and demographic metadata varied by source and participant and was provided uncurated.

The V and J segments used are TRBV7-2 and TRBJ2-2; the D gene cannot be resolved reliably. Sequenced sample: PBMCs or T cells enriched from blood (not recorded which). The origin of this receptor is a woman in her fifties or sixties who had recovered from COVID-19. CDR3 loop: CASRERRYTGELFF. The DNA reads TGTGCCAGCAGGGAGCGCAGATACACCGGGGAGCTGTTTTTT.